This T cell receptor (beta chain) originates from a study of blood T cell repertoires in COVID-19 (dated by TCRdb to 2019 to 2021). About the investigation overall: Samples covering the acute and convalescent phases of COVID-19 were provided by collaborators in the United States, Italy and Spain. The material from the prospective study consisted of cDNA or gDNA derived from T cells, B-cell-depleted T cells, or PBMCs. Deeply sampled blood TCRbeta repertoires from subjects exposed to, actively infected with, or recovered from COVID-19 were included in the dataset. The repertoires were released in a freely available public database intended as a resource for research on the immune response to SARS-CoV-2. The samples were drawn from two sources: the first 160 participants of the ongoing ImmuneRACE study, and 1,000 to 1,500 subjects contributed by 6 global collaborators. Nearly every sample came with metadata listing a de-identified subject ID, COVID-19 status, age in years and sex. Where available, HLA class I and class II types were obtained from metadata supplied by the sample provider rather than from assay-based typing. Overall study outcomes, separate from this receptor: Clinical and demographic metadata were provided uncurated, with the amount varying by source and participant.

As concerns this clone: Its binding antigen is unknown. Qualities for individual bases were not recorded, and no much larger clone is one base off.

Cut back by 3 bases and 1 base, the V and J ends lie 9 bases apart. CDR3 length: 13 amino acids, cysteine to phenylalanine. The DNA shown is the 39-base CDR3, in frame from base 1. The germline V gene (reference sequence) yields GTSNPN for CDR1 and SVGIG for CDR2. TCRbeta CDR3 regions were amplified from genomic DNA by means of the immunoSEQ Assay, a bias-controlled multiplex PCR. In the paper's pipeline: The number of nucleated cells in each sample was estimated from the amplification of reference gene primers within the assay. Sequence reads were collapsed and filtered to measure the absolute abundance of every unique TCRbeta CDR3 rearrangement. For each sample, productive Simpson clonality was calculated as the square root of Simpson's diversity index across productive rearrangements. In its TCRdb copy, this immuneACCESS table keeps in-frame sequences only and misses some clones. Where compared with another copy, unresolved V genes explain less than half of these, and the others have no known cause. V, J and clone size are taken as reported in that table, and D and trimming were inferred from the DNA itself. Across this sample there are under 85,000 clones, with around four fifths seen only once. About 42% of the sample goes to the ten largest clones.

The collaborating institutions used their own protocols to collect whole blood in K2EDTA tubes. For TCRbeta analysis, collaborators shipped samples as frozen whole blood, isolated PBMCs, or DNA extracted from either of those sample types. What was sequenced was peripheral blood. The chain uses TRBV30 and TRBJ1-2; TRBD1 is a possible D gene, resting on 5 matching bases. This receptor was identified in a man at least 80 years old with active or convalescent COVID-19. The CDR3 sequence is CAWRGQGNYGYTF. The sequenced DNA: TGTGCCTGGAGGGGGCAAGGTAACTATGGCTACACCTTC.